This is a list of T cell receptor beta chains from one sample in a study of breast tumors, draining lymph nodes, adjacent tissues. TCRdb reanalysed the multiplex PCR reads using MiXCR and keeps one entry per CDR3 protein. The data contain about 180,000 distinct CDR3 sequences, around a third of them seen just once; the ten biggest clones take up roughly 4.5%. Sequencing was performed on axillary lymph node tissue. These receptors were obtained from a female donor with breast cancer. Some clones in this sample may be carry-over from other donors' samples. Both conserved end residues are part of each CDR3. The D gene is left open where the match is weak. Where a row states a size, it is once, few, many or the class of an expanded clone; other rows omit it.

CASSSGPNRVSSYEQYF	TGTGCCAGCAGCTCAGGGCCGAACAGGGTGAGCTCCTACGAGCAGTACTTC	TRBV6-5	few	NA	TRBJ2-7
CASDRLGTDTQYF	TGTGCCAGCGACCGACTAGGCACAGATACGCAGTATTTT	TRBV7-9	NA	NA	TRBJ2-3
CASSLFGALYEQYF	TGTGCCAGCAGTTTATTTGGGGCCCTCTACGAGCAGTACTTC	TRBV27	NA	NA	TRBJ2-7
CASSLETSGRYRDTQYF	TGTGCCAGCAGTTTGGAGACTAGCGGGAGATACAGGGATACGCAGTATTTT	TRBV12-3/TRBV12-4	NA	TRBD2	TRBJ2-3
CASSSGEGDEETQYF	TGTGCCAGCAGCTCCGGAGAGGGGGACGAAGAGACCCAGTACTTC	TRBV7-6	many	NA	TRBJ2-5
CASSQDSSYEQYF	TGCGCCAGCAGCCAGGACAGCTCCTACGAGCAGTACTTC	TRBV4-1	many	NA	TRBJ2-7
CASSYPKGNEQFF	TGTGCCAGCAGCTACCCTAAGGGAAATGAGCAGTTCTTC	TRBV7-2	many	NA	TRBJ2-1
CSARDRGRSPTGYTF	TGCAGTGCTAGAGATCGAGGTAGAAGCCCAACAGGCTACACCTTC	TRBV20-1	NA	NA	TRBJ1-2
CAASRSPNYGYTF	TGTGCCGCCTCCAGGAGTCCTAACTATGGCTACACCTTC	TRBV19	many	NA	TRBJ1-2
CASVGVGREQFF	TGTGCCAGCGTGGGCGTTGGGCGCGAGCAGTTCTTC	TRBV6-1	few	NA	TRBJ2-1
CASSDAAGTWETQYF	TGTGCCAGCAGTGATGCGGCAGGGACGTGGGAGACCCAGTACTTC	TRBV6-1	many	NA	TRBJ2-5
CASSQPGQGGDTQYF	TGTGCCAGCAGCCAGCCGGGACAGGGGGGAGATACGCAGTATTTT	TRBV14	many	TRBD1	TRBJ2-3
CASSLAEGLFNEQFF	TGTGCCAGCAGCTTGGCCGAAGGGCTTTTCAATGAGCAGTTCTTC	TRBV5-6	few	NA	TRBJ2-1
CASSLGTEAFF	TGTGCCAGCAGTTTAGGGACCGAAGCTTTCTTT	TRBV12-3/TRBV12-4	many	NA	TRBJ1-1
CASSGTSGRGNEQFF	TGTGCCAGCAGCGGGACTAGCGGGAGGGGCAATGAGCAGTTCTTC	TRBV7-2	many	TRBD2	TRBJ2-1
CASSLAPANTGELFF	TGTGCCAGCAGCTTAGCCCCGGCGAACACCGGGGAGCTGTTTTTT	TRBV7-9	many	NA	TRBJ2-2
CASSSTLAGGPRNEQFF	TGTGCCAGCAGCTCAACCCTAGCGGGAGGGCCTAGGAATGAGCAGTTCTTC	TRBV7-8	many	TRBD2	TRBJ2-1
CASRSPPGTGDGYPF	TGTGCCAGCAGATCTCCCCCCGGGACAGGGGACGGCTACCCCTTC	TRBV7-9	NA	TRBD1	TRBJ1-2
CASSFLDPGWETQYF	TGTGCCAGCAGTTTCCTAGACCCTGGTTGGGAGACCCAGTACTTC	TRBV12-3/TRBV12-4	NA	NA	TRBJ2-5
CASSPTSVLTGDLFF	TGTGCCAGCTCACCGACTAGCGTACTTACCGGGGACCTGTTTTTT	TRBV18	NA	TRBD2	TRBJ2-2
CASSHASEYTGELFF	TGTGCCAGCAGCCACGCTAGCGAATACACCGGGGAGCTGTTTTTT	TRBV4-2	NA	NA	TRBJ2-2
CASSFGLAGGETQYF	TGTGCCAGCAGCTTCGGACTAGCGGGAGGTGAGACCCAGTACTTC	TRBV6-1	many	TRBD2	TRBJ2-5
CASSGGDRGLQETQYF	TGTGCCAGCAGTGGAGGAGACAGGGGCCTACAAGAGACCCAGTACTTC	TRBV2	many	TRBD1	TRBJ2-5
CASTLGQSFIYGYTF	TGTGCCAGCACCTTAGGACAGAGCTTCATTTATGGCTACACCTTC	TRBV5-6	many	NA	TRBJ1-2
CASSKGLAVYPDTQCF	TGTGCCAGCTCGAAGGGACTAGCGGTATACCCAGATACGCAGTGTTTT	TRBV7-9	NA	TRBD2	TRBJ2-3
CASTDDPFPPQHF	TGTGCCAGCACCGACGACCCCTTTCCGCCCCAGCATTTT	TRBV12-3/TRBV12-4	NA	NA	TRBJ1-5
CACSQRGYGYTF	TGTGCCTGCAGCCAAAGGGGTTATGGCTACACCTTC	TRBV3-1	NA	NA	TRBJ1-2
CASSRGSGTYEQYF	TGTGCCAGTAGTAGAGGTAGCGGAACCTACGAGCAGTACTTC	TRBV19	once	NA	TRBJ2-7
CASSHPTGSWEQYF	TGTGCCAGCAGTCACCCGACAGGGAGTTGGGAGCAGTACTTC	TRBV6-5	NA	TRBD1	TRBJ2-7
CASSLGSGGAHEQFF	TGTGCCAGCAGCTTAGGTAGCGGGGGGGCCCATGAGCAGTTCTTC	TRBV11-3	many	TRBD2	TRBJ2-1
CASGIGQGESPLHF	TGTGCTAGTGGAATAGGACAGGGAGAATCACCCCTCCACTTT	TRBV12-5	many	TRBD1	TRBJ1-6
CASSSGGTNEKLFF	TGTGCCAGCAGCTCCGGGGGGACTAATGAAAAACTGTTTTTT	TRBV5-8	few	NA	TRBJ1-4
CASSLARGTHETQYF	TGCGCCAGCAGCTTGGCGAGGGGGACACACGAGACCCAGTACTTC	TRBV5-1	many	NA	TRBJ2-5